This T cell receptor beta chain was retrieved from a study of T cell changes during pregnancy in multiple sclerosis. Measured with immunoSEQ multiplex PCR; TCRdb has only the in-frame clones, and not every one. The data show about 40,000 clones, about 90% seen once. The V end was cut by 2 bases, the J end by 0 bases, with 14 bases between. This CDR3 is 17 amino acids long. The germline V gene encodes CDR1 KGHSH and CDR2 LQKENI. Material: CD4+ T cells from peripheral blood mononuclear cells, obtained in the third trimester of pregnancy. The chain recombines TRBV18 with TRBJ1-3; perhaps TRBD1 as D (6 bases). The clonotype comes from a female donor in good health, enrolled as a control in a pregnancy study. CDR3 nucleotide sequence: TGTGCCAGCTCACCAATATGGACAGTCCTCTCTGGAAACACCATATATTTT. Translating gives CASSPIWTVLSGNTIYF.